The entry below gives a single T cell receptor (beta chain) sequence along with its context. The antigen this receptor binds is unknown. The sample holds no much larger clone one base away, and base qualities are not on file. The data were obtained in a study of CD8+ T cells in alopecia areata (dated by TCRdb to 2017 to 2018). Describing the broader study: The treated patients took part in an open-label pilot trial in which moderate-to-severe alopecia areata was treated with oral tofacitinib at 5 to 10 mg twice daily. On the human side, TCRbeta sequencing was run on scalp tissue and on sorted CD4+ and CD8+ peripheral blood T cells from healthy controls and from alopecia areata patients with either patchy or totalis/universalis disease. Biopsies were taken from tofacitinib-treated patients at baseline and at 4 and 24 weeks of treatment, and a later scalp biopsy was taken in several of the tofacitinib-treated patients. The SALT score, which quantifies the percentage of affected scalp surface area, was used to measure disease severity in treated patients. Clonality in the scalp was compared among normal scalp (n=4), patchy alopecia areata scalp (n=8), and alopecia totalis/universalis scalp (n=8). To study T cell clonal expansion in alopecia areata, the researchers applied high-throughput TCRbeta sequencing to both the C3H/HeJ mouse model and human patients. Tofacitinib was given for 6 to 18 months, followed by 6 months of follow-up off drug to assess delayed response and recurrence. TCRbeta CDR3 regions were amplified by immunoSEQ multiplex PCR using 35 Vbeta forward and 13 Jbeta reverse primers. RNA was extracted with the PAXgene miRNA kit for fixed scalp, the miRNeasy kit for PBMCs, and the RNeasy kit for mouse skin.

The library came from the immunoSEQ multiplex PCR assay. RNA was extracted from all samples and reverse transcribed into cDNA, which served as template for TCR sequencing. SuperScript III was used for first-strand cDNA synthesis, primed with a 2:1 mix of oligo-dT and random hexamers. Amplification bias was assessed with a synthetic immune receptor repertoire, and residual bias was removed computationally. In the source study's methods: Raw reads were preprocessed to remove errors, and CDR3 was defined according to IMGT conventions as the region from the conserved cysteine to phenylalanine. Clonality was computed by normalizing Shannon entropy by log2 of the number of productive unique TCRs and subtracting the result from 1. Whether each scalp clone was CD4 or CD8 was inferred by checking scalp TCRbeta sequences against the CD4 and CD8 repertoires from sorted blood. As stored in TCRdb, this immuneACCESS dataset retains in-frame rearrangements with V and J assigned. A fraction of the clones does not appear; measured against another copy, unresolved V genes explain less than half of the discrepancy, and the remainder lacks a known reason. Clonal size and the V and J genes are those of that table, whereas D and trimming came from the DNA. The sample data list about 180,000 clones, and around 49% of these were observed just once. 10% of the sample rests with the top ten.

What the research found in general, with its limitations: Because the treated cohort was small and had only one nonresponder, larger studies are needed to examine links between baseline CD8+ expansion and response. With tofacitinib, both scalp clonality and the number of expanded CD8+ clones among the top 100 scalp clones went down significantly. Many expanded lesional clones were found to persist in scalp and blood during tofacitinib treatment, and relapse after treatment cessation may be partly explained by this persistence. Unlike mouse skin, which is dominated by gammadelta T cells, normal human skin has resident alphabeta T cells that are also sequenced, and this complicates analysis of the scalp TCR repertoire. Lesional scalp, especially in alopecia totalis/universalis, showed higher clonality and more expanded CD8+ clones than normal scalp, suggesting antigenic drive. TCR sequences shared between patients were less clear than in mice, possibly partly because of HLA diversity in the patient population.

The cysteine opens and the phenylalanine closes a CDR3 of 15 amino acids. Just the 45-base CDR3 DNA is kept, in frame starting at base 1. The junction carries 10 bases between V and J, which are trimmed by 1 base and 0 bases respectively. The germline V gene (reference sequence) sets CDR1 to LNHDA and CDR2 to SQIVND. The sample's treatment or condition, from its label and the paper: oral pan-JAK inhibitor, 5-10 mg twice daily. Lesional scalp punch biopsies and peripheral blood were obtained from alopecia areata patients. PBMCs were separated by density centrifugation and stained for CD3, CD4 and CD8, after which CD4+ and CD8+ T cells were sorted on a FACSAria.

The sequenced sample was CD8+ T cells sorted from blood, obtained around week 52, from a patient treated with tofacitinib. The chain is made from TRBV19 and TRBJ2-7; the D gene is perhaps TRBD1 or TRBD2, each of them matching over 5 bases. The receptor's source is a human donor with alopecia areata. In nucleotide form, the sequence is TGTGCCAGTAGTATAGGGGCAGGGAGCTCCTACGAGCAGTACTTC. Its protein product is CASSIGAGSSYEQYF. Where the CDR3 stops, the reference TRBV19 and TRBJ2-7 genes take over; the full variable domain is DGGITQSPKYLFRKEGQNVTLSCEQNLNHDAMYWYRQDPGQGLRLIYYSQIVNDFQKGDIAEGYSVSREKKESFPLTVTSAQKNPTAFYLCASSIGAGSSYEQYFGPGTRLTVT.